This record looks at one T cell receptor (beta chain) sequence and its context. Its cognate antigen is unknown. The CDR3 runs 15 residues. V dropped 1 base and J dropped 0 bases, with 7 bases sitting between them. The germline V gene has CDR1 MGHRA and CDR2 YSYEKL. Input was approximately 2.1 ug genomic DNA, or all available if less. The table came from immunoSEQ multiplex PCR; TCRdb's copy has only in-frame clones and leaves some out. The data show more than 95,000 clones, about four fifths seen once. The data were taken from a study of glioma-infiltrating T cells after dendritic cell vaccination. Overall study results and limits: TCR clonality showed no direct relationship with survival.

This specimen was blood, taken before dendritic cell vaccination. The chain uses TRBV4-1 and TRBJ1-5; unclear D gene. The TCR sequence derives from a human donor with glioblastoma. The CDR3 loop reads CASSQVQSSNQPQHF. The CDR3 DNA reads TGCGCCAGCAGCCAAGTACAGAGTAGCAATCAGCCCCAGCATTTT.